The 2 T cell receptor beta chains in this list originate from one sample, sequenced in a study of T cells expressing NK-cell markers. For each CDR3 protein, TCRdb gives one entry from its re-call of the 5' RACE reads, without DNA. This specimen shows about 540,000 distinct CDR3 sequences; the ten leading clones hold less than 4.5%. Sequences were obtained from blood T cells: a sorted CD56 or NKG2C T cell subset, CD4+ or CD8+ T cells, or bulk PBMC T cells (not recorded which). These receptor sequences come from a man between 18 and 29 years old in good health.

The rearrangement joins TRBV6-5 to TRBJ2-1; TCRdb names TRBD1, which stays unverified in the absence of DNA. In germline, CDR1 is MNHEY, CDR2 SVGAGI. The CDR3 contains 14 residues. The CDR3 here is CASSYGSGLNEQFF.

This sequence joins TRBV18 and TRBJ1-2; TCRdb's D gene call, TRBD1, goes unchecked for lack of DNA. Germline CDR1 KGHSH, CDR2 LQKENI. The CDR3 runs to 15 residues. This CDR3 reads CASSPNRGDPYGYTF.